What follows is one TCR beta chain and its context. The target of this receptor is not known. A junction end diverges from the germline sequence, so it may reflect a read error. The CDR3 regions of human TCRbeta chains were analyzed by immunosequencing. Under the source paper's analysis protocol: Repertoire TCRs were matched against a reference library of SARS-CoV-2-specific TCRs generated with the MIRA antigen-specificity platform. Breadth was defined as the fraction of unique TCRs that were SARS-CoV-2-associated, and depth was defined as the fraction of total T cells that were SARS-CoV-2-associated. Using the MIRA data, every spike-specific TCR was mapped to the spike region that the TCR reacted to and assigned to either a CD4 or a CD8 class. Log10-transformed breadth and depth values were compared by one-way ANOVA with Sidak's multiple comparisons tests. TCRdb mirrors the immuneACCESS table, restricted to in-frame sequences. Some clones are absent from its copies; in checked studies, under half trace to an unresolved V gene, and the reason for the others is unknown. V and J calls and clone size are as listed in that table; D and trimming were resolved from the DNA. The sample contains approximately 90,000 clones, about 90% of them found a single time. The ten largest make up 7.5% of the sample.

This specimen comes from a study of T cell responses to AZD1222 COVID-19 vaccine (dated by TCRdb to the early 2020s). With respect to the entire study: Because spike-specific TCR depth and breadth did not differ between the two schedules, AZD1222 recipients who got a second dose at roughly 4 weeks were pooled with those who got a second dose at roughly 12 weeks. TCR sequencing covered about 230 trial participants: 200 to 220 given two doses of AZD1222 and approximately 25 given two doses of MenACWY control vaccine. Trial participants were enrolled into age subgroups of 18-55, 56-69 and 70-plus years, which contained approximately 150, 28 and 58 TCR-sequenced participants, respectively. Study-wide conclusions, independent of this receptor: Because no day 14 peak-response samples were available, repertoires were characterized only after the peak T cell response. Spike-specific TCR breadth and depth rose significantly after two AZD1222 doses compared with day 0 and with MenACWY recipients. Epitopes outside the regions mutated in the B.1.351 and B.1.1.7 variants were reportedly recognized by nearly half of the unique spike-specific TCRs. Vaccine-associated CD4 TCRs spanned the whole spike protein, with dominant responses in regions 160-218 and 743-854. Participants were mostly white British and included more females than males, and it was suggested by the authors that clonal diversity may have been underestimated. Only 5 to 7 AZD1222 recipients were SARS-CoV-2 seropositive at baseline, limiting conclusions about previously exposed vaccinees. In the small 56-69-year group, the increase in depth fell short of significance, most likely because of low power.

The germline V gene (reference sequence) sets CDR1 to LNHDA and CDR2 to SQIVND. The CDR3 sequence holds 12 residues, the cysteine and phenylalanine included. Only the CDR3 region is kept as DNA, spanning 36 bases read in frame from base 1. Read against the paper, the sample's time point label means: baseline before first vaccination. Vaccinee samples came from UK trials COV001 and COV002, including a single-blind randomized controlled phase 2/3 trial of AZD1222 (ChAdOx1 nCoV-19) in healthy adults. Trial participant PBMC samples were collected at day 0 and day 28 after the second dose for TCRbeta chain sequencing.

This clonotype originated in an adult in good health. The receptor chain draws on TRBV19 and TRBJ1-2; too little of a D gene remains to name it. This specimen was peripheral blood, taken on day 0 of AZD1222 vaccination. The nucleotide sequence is TGTGCCAGTAGAGCAAGCCTCGTGGGGTTCGCCTTC. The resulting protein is CASRASLVGFAF.